This T cell receptor (beta chain) came from a study of blood T cell repertoires in COVID-19. About the study: Samples representing acute and convalescent COVID-19 were sourced from the United States, Italy and Spain.

TCRdb's copy holds only in-frame clones and misses some; the assay was immunoSEQ multiplex PCR. In the table there are roughly 60,000 clones, 81% of which are singletons. The V segment lost 8 bases and the J segment 3 bases; nucleotides outside the gene matches: 4. The CDR3 sequence is 13 residues long. The chain has TRBV12-3 or TRBV12-4 and TRBJ2-3; 8 bases fit TRBD1. This receptor was taken from a man at least 80 years old with acute or convalescent COVID-19. Sequencing was carried out using peripheral blood. The CDR3 loop is CASADRGTDTQYF. CDR3 nucleotides: TGTGCCAGCGCCGACAGGGGTACAGATACGCAGTATTTT.